These 4 T cell receptor beta chains were all obtained from the same sample, sequenced in a study of blood T cell repertoires in COVID-19. Measured with immunoSEQ multiplex PCR; TCRdb has only the in-frame clones, and not every one. The sample lists about 290,000 clones; 86% were seen once. The material sequenced was peripheral blood. Receptor source: a woman in her 30s with active or convalescent COVID-19.

Turning to this clone: This sample includes further DNA sequences coding for the same CDR3. V is TRBV28 and J is TRBJ1-3; D ambiguous. V was cut by 5 bases and J by 4 bases, with 12 bases left in between. The CDR3 consists of 14 residues. CDR1 is MDHEN, CDR2 SYDVKM, per germline. The CDR3, as DNA: TGTGCCAGCAGTCCCCCCGGGAGCGGAAACACCATATATTTT. It is translated as CASSPPGSGNTIYF.

The chain employs TRBV30 and TRBJ1-4, with D perhaps TRBD1 (6 bases). The CDR3 is 12 amino acids. The V and J ends lost 5 bases and 8 bases respectively, with 12 bases between them. Germline CDR1 and CDR2: GTSNPN and SVGIG (reference sequence). This CDR3 reads CAWGQPVEKLFF. The CDR3 bases are TGTGCCTGGGGACAGCCCGTCGAAAAACTGTTTTTT.

This clone appeared a few times. V is TRBV19 and J is TRBJ1-1; D not resolved. This CDR3 comprises 13 residues. CDR1 and CDR2 (germline): LNHDA, SQIVND (reference sequence). Between the trimmed V and J ends, which lost 5 bases and 7 bases, there was a span of 14 bases. The CDR3 bases are TGTGCCAGTAGTGTTACAGATTTCCTTGAAGCTTTCTTT. It codes for CASSVTDFLEAFF.

The V gene is TRBV2, the J gene TRBJ1-2; D gene unclear. The V and J ends lost 5 bases and 1 base respectively, with 17 bases between them. The CDR3 covers 16 residues. Germline V gene lookup returns CDR1 SNHLY and CDR2 FYNNEI. CDR3 bases: TGTGCCAGCAGTCTAAGTCGGACGGGAATTAACTATGGCTACACCTTC. Encoded protein: CASSLSRTGINYGYTF.